The sequence of this T cell receptor (beta chain) was determined in a study of T cell responses to AZD1222 COVID-19 vaccine. TCRdb's table, derived via immunoSEQ multiplex PCR, lists solely in-frame clones and lacks some. Of about 94,000 clones in the sample, nearly 90% were seen once. Trimming cost V 4 bases and J 6 bases; bases outside gene matches: 1. CDR1 and CDR2 from the germline V gene are GTSNPN and SVGIG (reference sequence). The CDR3 contains 13 residues. This clone was counted once. The sequenced sample was peripheral blood, obtained on day 0 of AZD1222 vaccination. The V and J genes are TRBV30 and TRBJ1-4; 11 bases fit TRBD1. The TCR originated in an adult in good health. CDR3: CAWTDRGHEKLFF. CDR3 nucleotide sequence: TGTGCCTGGACGGACAGGGGGCATGAAAAACTGTTTTTT.